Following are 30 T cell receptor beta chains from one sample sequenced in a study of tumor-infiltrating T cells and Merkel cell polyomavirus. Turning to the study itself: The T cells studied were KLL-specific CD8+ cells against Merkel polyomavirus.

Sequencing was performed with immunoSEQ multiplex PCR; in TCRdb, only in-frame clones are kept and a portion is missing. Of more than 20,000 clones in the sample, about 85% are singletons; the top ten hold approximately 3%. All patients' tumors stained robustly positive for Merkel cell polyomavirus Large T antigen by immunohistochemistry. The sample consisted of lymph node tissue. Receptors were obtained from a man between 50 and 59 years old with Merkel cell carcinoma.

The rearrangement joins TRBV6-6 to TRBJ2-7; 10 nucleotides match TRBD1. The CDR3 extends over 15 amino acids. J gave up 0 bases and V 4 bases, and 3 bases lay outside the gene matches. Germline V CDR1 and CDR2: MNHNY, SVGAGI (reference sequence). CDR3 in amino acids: CASSLDRGVSYEQYF. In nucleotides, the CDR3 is TGTGCCAGCAGTTTGGACAGGGGGGTCTCCTACGAGCAGTACTTC.

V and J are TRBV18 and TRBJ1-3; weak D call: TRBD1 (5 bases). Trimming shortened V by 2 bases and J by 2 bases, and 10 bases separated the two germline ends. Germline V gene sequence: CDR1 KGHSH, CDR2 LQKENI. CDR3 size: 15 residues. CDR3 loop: CASSPIREAGNTIYF. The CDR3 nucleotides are TGTGCCAGCTCACCAATCAGGGAGGCTGGAAACACCATATATTTT. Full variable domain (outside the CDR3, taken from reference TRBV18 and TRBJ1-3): NAGVMQNPRHLVRRRGQEARLRCSPMKGHSHVYWYRQLPEEGLKFMVYLQKENIIDESGMPKERFSAEFPKEGPSILRIQQVVRGDSAAYFCASSPIREAGNTIYFGEGSWLTVV.

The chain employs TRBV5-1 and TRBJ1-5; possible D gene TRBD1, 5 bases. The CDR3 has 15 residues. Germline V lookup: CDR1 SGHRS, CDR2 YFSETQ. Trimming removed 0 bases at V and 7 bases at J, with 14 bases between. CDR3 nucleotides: TGCGCCAGCAGCTTGGGCGCGGGGTCAGGGCAGCCCCAGCATTTT. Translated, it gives CASSLGAGSGQPQHF.

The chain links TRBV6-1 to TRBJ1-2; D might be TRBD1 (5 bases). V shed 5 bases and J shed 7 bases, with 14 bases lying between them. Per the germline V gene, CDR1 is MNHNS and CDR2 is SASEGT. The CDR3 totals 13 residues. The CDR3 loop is CASSSTAEVGYTF. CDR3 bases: TGTGCCAGCAGTTCGACAGCTGAAGTTGGCTACACCTTC.

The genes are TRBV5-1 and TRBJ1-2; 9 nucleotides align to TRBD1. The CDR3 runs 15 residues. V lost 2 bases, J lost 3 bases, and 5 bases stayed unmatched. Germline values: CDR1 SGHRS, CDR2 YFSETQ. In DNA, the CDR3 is TGCGCCAGCAGCTTACGATGGACAGGGGACTATGGCTACACCTTC. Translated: CASSLRWTGDYGYTF.

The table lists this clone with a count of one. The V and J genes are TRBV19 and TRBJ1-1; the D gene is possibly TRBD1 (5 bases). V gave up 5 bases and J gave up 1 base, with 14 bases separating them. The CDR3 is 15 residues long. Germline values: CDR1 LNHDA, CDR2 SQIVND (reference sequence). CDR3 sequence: CASSVWTRKNTEAFF. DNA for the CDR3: TGTGCCAGTAGTGTTTGGACAAGAAAGAACACTGAAGCTTTCTTT.

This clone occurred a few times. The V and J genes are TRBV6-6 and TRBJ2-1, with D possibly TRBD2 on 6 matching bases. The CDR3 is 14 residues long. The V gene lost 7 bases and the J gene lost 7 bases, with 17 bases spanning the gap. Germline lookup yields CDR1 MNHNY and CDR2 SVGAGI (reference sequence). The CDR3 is CASTLEGSRNEQFF. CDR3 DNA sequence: TGTGCCAGCACCTTGGAGGGGTCCAGGAATGAGCAGTTCTTC.

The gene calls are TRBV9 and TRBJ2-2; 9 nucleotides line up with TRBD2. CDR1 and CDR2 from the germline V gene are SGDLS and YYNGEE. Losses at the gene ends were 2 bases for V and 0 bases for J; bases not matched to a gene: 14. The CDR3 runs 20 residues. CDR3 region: CASSVLTGSGSSANTGELFF. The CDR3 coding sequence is TGTGCCAGCAGCGTTTTGACGGGTAGCGGGAGTAGCGCGAACACCGGGGAGCTGTTTTTT. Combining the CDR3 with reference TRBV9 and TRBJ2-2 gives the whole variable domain DSGVTQTPKHLITATGQRVTLRCSPRSGDLSVYWYQQSLDQGLQFLIQYYNGEERAKGNILERFSAQQFPDLHSELNLSSLELGDSALYFCASSVLTGSGSSANTGELFFGEGSRLTVL.

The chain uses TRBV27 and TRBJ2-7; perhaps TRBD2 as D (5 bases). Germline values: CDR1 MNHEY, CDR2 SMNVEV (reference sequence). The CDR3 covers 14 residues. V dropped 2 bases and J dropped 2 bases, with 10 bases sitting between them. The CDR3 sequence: CASSLTGLAYEQYF. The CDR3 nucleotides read TGTGCCAGCAGTTTAACGGGGTTAGCCTACGAGCAGTACTTC.

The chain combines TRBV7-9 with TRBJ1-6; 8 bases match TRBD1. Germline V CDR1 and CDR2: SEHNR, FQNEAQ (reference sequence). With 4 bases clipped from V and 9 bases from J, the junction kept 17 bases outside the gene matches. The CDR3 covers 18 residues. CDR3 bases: TGTGCCAGCAGCTCAGACAGGGGCAAACACCCACGGGGTTCACCCCTCCACTTT. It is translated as CASSSDRGKHPRGSPLHF.

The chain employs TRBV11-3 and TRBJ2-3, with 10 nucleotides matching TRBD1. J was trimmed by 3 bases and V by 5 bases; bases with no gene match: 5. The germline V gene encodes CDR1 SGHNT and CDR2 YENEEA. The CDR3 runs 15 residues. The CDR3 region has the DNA TGTGCCAGCAGCCCAGGACAGGGGGGGACAGATACGCAGTATTTT. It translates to CASSPGQGGTDTQYF. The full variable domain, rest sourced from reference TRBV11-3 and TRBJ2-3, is EAGVVQSPRYKIIEKKQPVAFWCNPISGHNTLYWYLQNLGQGPELLIRYENEEAVDDSQLPKDRFSAERLKGVDSTLKIQPAELGDSAVYLCASSPGQGGTDTQYFGPGTRLTVL.

In DNA form, the CDR3 reads TGTGCCAGTAGTGCCTTGACTAGCGTCCTGGGTGAGCAGTTCTTC. Translation gives CASSALTSVLGEQFF. The chain recombines TRBV19 with TRBJ2-1; the match to TRBD2 covers 8 bases. The CDR3 length is 15 residues. V lost 5 bases, J lost 9 bases, and 12 bases stayed unmatched. CDR1 is LNHDA, CDR2 SQIVND, per germline (reference sequence). Complete variable domain (other parts from reference TRBV19 and TRBJ2-1): DGGITQSPKYLFRKEGQNVTLSCEQNLNHDAMYWYRQDPGQGLRLIYYSQIVNDFQKGDIAEGYSVSREKKESFPLTVTSAQKNPTAFYLCASSALTSVLGEQFFGPGTRLTVL.

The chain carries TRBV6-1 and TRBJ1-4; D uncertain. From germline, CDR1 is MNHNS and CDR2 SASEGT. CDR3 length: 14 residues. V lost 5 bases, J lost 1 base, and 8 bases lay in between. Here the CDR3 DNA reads TGTGCCAGCAGTAGCGCTCAAACTAATGAAAAACTGTTTTTT. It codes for CASSSAQTNEKLFF.

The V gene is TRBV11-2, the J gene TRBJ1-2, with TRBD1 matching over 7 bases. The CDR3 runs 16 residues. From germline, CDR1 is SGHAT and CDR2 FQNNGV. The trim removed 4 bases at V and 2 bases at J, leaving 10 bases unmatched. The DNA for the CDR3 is TGTGCCAGCAGCTCGCTGTCCTCACAGGGGAACTATGGCTACACCTTC. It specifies CASSSLSSQGNYGYTF. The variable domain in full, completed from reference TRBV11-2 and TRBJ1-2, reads EAGVAQSPRYKIIEKRQSVAFWCNPISGHATLYWYQQILGQGPKLLIQFQNNGVVDDSQLPKDRFSAERLKGVDSTLKIQPAKLEDSAVYLCASSSLSSQGNYGYTFGSGTRLTVV.

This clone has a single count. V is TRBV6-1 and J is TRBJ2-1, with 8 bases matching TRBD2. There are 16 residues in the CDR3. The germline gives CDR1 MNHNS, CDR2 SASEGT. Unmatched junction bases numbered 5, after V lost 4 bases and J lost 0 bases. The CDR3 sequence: CASSAPAGGSYNEQFF. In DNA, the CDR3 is TGTGCCAGCAGTGCCCCCGCGGGGGGCTCCTACAATGAGCAGTTCTTC.

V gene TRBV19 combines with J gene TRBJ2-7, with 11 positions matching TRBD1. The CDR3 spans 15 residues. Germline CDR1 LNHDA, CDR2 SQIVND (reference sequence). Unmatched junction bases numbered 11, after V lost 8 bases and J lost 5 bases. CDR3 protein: CASAPGTGGFHEQYF. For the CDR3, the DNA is TGTGCCAGTGCCCCCGGGACAGGGGGATTCCACGAGCAGTACTTC.

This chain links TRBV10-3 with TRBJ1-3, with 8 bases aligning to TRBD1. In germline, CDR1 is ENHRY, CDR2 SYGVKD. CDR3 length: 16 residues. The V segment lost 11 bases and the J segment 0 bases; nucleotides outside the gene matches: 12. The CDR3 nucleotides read TGTGCCGTCTCCTGGGACAGGACGAGCTCTGGAAACACCATATATTTT. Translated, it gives CAVSWDRTSSGNTIYF.

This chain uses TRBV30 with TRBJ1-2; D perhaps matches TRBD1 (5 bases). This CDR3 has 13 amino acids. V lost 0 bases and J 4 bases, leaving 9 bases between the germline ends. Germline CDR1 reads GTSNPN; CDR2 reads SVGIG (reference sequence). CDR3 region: CAWSVAGIYGYTF. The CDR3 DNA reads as TGTGCCTGGAGTGTTGCAGGGATCTATGGCTACACCTTC.

The CDR3 here is CASAGGRDYGYTF. The CDR3 nucleotides are TGTGCCAGCGCCGGGGGACGCGACTATGGCTACACCTTC. The chain has TRBV28 and TRBJ1-2, with D perhaps TRBD1 (5 bases). The germline V and J ends were trimmed by 8 bases and 3 bases, with 13 bases remaining between them. CDR1 and CDR2 from the germline V gene are MDHEN and SYDVKM. The CDR3 length is 13 residues.

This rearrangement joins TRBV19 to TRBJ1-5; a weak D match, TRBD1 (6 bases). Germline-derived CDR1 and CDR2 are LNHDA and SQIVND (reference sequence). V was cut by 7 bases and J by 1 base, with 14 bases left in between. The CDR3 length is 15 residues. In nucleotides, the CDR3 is TGTGCCAGTATCCGGACAGTACAAAGCAATCAGCCCCAGCATTTT. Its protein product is CASIRTVQSNQPQHF.

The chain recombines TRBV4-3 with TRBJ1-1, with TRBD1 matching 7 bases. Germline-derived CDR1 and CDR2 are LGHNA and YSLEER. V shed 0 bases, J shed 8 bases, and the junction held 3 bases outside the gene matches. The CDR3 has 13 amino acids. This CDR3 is CASSQDWDSEAFF. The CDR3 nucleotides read TGCGCCAGCAGCCAAGATTGGGACAGCGAAGCTTTCTTT.

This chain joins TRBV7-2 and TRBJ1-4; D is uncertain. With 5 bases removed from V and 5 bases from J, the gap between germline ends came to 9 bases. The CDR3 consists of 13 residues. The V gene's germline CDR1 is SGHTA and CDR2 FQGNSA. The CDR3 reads CASSPWQNEKLFF. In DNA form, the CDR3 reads TGTGCCAGCAGCCCCTGGCAAAATGAAAAACTGTTTTTT.

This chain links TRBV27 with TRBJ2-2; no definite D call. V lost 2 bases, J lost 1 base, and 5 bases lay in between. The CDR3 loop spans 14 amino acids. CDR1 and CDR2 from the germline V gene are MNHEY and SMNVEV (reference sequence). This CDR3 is CASSLEQNTGELFF. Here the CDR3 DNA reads TGTGCCAGCAGTTTAGAGCAGAACACCGGGGAGCTGTTTTTT.

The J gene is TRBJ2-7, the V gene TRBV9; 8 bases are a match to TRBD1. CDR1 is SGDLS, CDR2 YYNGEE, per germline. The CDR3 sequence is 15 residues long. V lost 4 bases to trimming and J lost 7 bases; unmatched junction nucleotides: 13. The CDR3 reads CASSPGGQGAWEQYF. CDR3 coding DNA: TGTGCCAGCAGCCCCGGAGGCCAGGGGGCTTGGGAGCAGTACTTC.

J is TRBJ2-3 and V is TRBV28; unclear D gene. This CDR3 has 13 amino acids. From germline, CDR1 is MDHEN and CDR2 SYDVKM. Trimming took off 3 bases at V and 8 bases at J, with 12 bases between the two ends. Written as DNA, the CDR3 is TGTGCCAGCAGTTTCGCACAGCCGGCTACGCAGTATTTT. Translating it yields CASSFAQPATQYF.

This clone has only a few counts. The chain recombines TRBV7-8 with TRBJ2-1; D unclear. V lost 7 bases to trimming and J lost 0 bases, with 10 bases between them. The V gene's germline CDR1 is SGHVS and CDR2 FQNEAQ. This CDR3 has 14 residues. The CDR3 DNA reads TGTGCCAGCATCGTAGTCGGCTCCTACAATGAGCAGTTCTTC. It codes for CASIVVGSYNEQFF.

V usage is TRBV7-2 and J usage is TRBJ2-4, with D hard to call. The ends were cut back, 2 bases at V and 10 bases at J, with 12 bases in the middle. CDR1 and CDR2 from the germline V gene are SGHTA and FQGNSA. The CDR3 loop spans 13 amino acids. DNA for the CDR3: TGTGCCAGCAGCTTAAGCCCCATCGCTATTCAGTACTTC. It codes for CASSLSPIAIQYF.

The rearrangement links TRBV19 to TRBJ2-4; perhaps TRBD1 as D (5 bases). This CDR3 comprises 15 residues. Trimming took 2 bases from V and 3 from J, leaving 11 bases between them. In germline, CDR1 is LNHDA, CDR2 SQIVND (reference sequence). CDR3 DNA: TGTGCCAGTAGTATACGTCCCAGGGTCAAAAACATTCAGTACTTC. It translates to CASSIRPRVKNIQYF.

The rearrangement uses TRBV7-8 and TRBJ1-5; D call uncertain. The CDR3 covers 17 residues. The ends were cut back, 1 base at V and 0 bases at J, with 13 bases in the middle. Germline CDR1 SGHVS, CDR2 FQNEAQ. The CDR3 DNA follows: TGTGCCAGCAGCTTAGACCCGGCGGCTTATAGCAATCAGCCCCAGCATTTT. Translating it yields CASSLDPAAYSNQPQHF.

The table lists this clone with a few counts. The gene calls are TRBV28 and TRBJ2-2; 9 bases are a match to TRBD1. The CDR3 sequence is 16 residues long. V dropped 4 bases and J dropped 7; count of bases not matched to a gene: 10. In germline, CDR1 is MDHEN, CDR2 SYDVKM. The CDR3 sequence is CASSSPGTGLIGELFF. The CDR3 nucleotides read TGTGCCAGCAGTTCCCCCGGGACAGGGTTGATCGGGGAGCTGTTTTTT.